The present TCR beta chain was sequenced within a study of T cell responses to AZD1222 COVID-19 vaccine. Points from the study as a whole: Of spike-specific TCRs, nearly half reportedly target regions left unmutated in variants. The donors showed a predominance of white British ancestry and of females, with possible underestimation of clonal diversity.

The CDR3 spans 14 residues. V lost 5 bases to trimming and J lost 7 bases, with 15 bases between them. Germline V lookup: CDR1 SGHVS, CDR2 FQNEAQ. Worth noting for this clone: Its antigen is not known.

The data were produced by immunoSEQ multiplex PCR, yet TCRdb's version contains in-frame clones alone and is incomplete. This table holds 150,000 to 200,000 clones, about 89% found once. The receptor comes from an adult in good health. Sequencing used peripheral blood, obtained on day 0 of AZD1222 vaccination. The chain has TRBV7-8 and TRBJ2-1; D possibly corresponds to TRBD2 (6 bases). The DNA of the CDR3 is TGTGCCAGCAGCCTCCCCGCTAGCGCAAATGAGCAGTTCTTC. Its translation: CASSLPASANEQFF.